This is a list of T cell receptor beta chains from one sample in a study of blood T cell repertoires in COVID-19. Sequencing used immunoSEQ multiplex PCR; TCRdb keeps in-frame clones, though not all of them. The table has over 150,000 clones, roughly 91% seen once. Sequences were obtained from peripheral blood. The source of these receptors is a man in his forties or fifties who had recovered from COVID-19. Each CDR3 is given with its conserved first and last residue. A D gene is named only where the DNA matches it firmly. Clone size is given for some rows only: seen once, a few or many times, or a class if the clone is expanded.

d_gene: -; v_gene: TRBV15; j_gene: TRBJ1-1; abundance: -; CDR3nt: TGTGCCACCAGCTACCTCTTAGGGGTGAACACTGAAGCTTTCTTT; CDR3aa: CATSYLLGVNTEAFF
d_gene: -; v_gene: TRBV4-3; j_gene: TRBJ2-3; abundance: -; CDR3nt: TGCGCCAGCAGCCAAAGCGACCAGCGGGCGACAAGCACAGATACGCAGTATTTT; CDR3aa: CASSQSDQRATSTDTQYF
d_gene: TRBD2; v_gene: TRBV13; j_gene: TRBJ2-5; abundance: once; CDR3nt: TGTGCCAGCAGTTTTAGCGGGGGGATCGAAGAGACCCAGTACTTC; CDR3aa: CASSFSGGIEETQYF
d_gene: -; v_gene: TRBV19; j_gene: TRBJ2-2; abundance: -; CDR3nt: TGTGCCAGTAGTATAATGGCGGGCGCCGGGGAGCTGTTTTTT; CDR3aa: CASSIMAGAGELFF
d_gene: -; v_gene: TRBV10-2; j_gene: TRBJ2-1; abundance: -; CDR3nt: TGCGCCAGCAGCGCCATCTCGGGACTCACCAGCTCCTACAATGAGCAGTTCTTC; CDR3aa: CASSAISGLTSSYNEQFF
d_gene: TRBD2; v_gene: TRBV18; j_gene: TRBJ2-1; abundance: -; CDR3nt: TGTGCCAGCTCACAGGGACTAGCGTTCCATGAGCAGTTCTTC; CDR3aa: CASSQGLAFHEQFF
d_gene: TRBD2; v_gene: TRBV27; j_gene: TRBJ2-1; abundance: -; CDR3nt: TGTGCCAGCAGTTCCCGGACTAGCGGCCTGAGCTCCTACAATGAGCAGTTCTTC; CDR3aa: CASSSRTSGLSSYNEQFF
d_gene: -; v_gene: TRBV14; j_gene: TRBJ2-7; abundance: -; CDR3nt: TGTGCCAGCAGCCAAGTCCCGGGGAGCGAGCAGTACTTC; CDR3aa: CASSQVPGSEQYF
d_gene: -; v_gene: TRBV6-6; j_gene: TRBJ1-1; abundance: -; CDR3nt: TGTGCCAGCAGCCCATCCGGCGGGAACACTGAAGCTTTCTTT; CDR3aa: CASSPSGGNTEAFF
d_gene: -; v_gene: TRBV28; j_gene: TRBJ2-7; abundance: -; CDR3nt: TGTGCCAGCAGTTTATTACAGGGAGGGGCCTACGAGCAGTACTTC; CDR3aa: CASSLLQGGAYEQYF
d_gene: -; v_gene: TRBV12-5; j_gene: TRBJ1-1; abundance: -; CDR3nt: TGTGCTAGTGGTTTGGTACATGGAGGGGGGGGCACTGAAGCTTTCTTT; CDR3aa: CASGLVHGGGGTEAFF
d_gene: -; v_gene: TRBV9; j_gene: TRBJ2-7; abundance: -; CDR3nt: TGTGCCAGCAGCGAGGGAGTAGGCTACTCCTACGAGCAGTACTTC; CDR3aa: CASSEGVGYSYEQYF
d_gene: -; v_gene: TRBV21-1; j_gene: TRBJ2-5; abundance: -; CDR3nt: TGTGCCAGCAGCAAACTCTCAAATTTAGGGACAGAACAAGAGACCCAGTACTTC; CDR3aa: CASSKLSNLGTEQETQYF
d_gene: -; v_gene: TRBV5-5; j_gene: TRBJ2-7; abundance: -; CDR3nt: TGTGCCAGCAGCGTCGACCGCGGCGAGCAGTACTTC; CDR3aa: CASSVDRGEQYF
d_gene: TRBD2; v_gene: TRBV4-1; j_gene: TRBJ2-1; abundance: -; CDR3nt: TGCGCCAGCAGCCAAGAGAGGCTAGCGGGGGTGCGGTACAATGAGCAGTTCTTC; CDR3aa: CASSQERLAGVRYNEQFF
d_gene: TRBD2; v_gene: TRBV14; j_gene: TRBJ2-2; abundance: -; CDR3nt: TGTGCCAGCAGCCAAGCGGGGGGAGTCGTGCCCGGGGAGCTGTTTTTT; CDR3aa: CASSQAGGVVPGELFF
d_gene: TRBD1; v_gene: TRBV4-3; j_gene: TRBJ1-2; abundance: -; CDR3nt: TGCGCCAGCAGCCAATGGACAGGGTCTAACTATGGCTACACCTTC; CDR3aa: CASSQWTGSNYGYTF
d_gene: TRBD2; v_gene: TRBV9; j_gene: TRBJ2-3; abundance: -; CDR3nt: TGTGCCAGCAGCGTAAACAGCGGGGGGGCAGATACGCAGTATTTT; CDR3aa: CASSVNSGGADTQYF
d_gene: -; v_gene: TRBV4-3; j_gene: TRBJ1-3; abundance: -; CDR3nt: TGCGCCAGCAGCCCCACAGGGTCCGGAAACACCATATATTTT; CDR3aa: CASSPTGSGNTIYF
d_gene: -; v_gene: TRBV11-1; j_gene: TRBJ2-6; abundance: -; CDR3nt: TGTGCCAGCAGCTCCCGCTGGGGCCCTGGGGCCAACGTCCTGACTTTC; CDR3aa: CASSSRWGPGANVLTF